This is a list of T cell receptor beta chains from one sample in a study of cytomegalovirus exposure and HLA in healthy donors. Clones were sequenced by immunoSEQ multiplex PCR, and TCRdb holds only the in-frame ones, with some missing. The sample has 100,000 to 150,000 clones, about 82% seen once. What was sequenced was PBMCs. The receptors here all came from a boy younger than 18 in good health and CMV-seronegative. Each CDR3 is given with its conserved first and last residue. The D gene is left open where the match is weak. Clone size is not always given. Where it is, it says once, few, many or a class for expanded clones.

len	j_gene	v_gene	abundance	d_gene	CDR3nt	CDR3aa
16	TRBJ2-3	TRBV18	-	TRBD2	TGTGCCAGCTCACCATATGCACTAGCGGGCACAGATACGCAGTATTTT	CASSPYALAGTDTQYF
14	TRBJ1-1	TRBV5-6	-	-	TGTGCCAGCAGCTTGGACGGGATTAACACTGAAGCTTTCTTT	CASSLDGINTEAFF
14	TRBJ2-7	TRBV6-5	-	-	TGTGCCAGCAGTTCAGACAGGCCACCCTACGAGCAGTACTTC	CASSSDRPPYEQYF
16	TRBJ1-1	TRBV30	once	-	TGTGCCTGGAGTGAACCCACCGGGACTCCGAACACTGAAGCTTTCTTT	CAWSEPTGTPNTEAFF
18	TRBJ2-7	TRBV7-9	-	TRBD2	TGTGCCAGCAGCTTAGCGGGGTTCAGCGGGAGGGCCCTCAGCGAGCAGTACTTC	CASSLAGFSGRALSEQYF
15	TRBJ2-1	TRBV11-2	-	-	TGTGCCAGCAGCTCCAGACGGACACTGAAGAATGAGCAGTTCTTC	CASSSRRTLKNEQFF
12	TRBJ2-1	TRBV9	-	-	TGTGCCAGCAGCGTAGAAAGGGGCGAGCAGTTCTTC	CASSVERGEQFF
15	TRBJ1-2	TRBV9	-	-	TGTGCCAGCAGCGTAGGTCCCACTCATGACTATGGCTACACCTTC	CASSVGPTHDYGYTF
15	TRBJ1-1	TRBV5-6	-	TRBD1	TGTGCCAGCAGCTTGGACAGGGGGGTGAACACTGAAGCTTTCTTT	CASSLDRGVNTEAFF
15	TRBJ2-7	TRBV5-1	few	TRBD1	TGCGCCAGCAGCTTGGCCCCGACAGGGAACTACGAGCAGTACTTC	CASSLAPTGNYEQYF
13	TRBJ2-1	TRBV30	once	-	TGTGCCTGCCTGGAGAGGAGCAACAATGAGCAGTTCTTC	CACLERSNNEQFF
15	TRBJ2-7	TRBV7-9	-	TRBD2	TGTGCCAGCAGCTTCCGGACTAGCGGCGGCTACGAGCAGTACTTC	CASSFRTSGGYEQYF
14	TRBJ2-7	TRBV30	once	TRBD1	TGTGCCTGGAGTGGTGGACAGGCTCCTTCCGAGCAGTACTTC	CAWSGGQAPSEQYF
15	TRBJ2-6	TRBV5-1	-	TRBD1	TGCGCCAGCAGCTTACAGGGGTCTGGGGCCAACGTCCTGACTTTC	CASSLQGSGANVLTF
16	TRBJ2-1	TRBV6-1	-	-	TGTGCCAGCAGTGAATTGGATAACAGGTTATACAATGAGCAGTTCTTC	CASSELDNRLYNEQFF
13	TRBJ2-5	TRBV6-5	-	TRBD2	TGTGCCAGCAGGACGGGTAGCGGGAGAGGGCCCTACTTC	CASRTGSGRGPYF
17	TRBJ1-3	TRBV5-1	-	-	TGCGCCAGCAGCTTGGTAGGGGGATCCGCCGGTGGAAACACCATATATTTT	CASSLVGGSAGGNTIYF
14	TRBJ1-1	TRBV7-9	-	-	TGTGCCAGCAGCTTCGGGGATCCGAACACTGAAGCTTTCTTT	CASSFGDPNTEAFF
17	TRBJ2-7	TRBV4-1	-	-	TGCGCCAGCAGCCCCACTCAGTCAGCGGGCGAGGCCTACGAGCAGTACTTC	CASSPTQSAGEAYEQYF
15	TRBJ2-4	TRBV4-3	-	TRBD2	TGCGCCAGCAGCCAAGGGTCAGCGGGAGTATACATTCAGTACTTC	CASSQGSAGVYIQYF
13	TRBJ1-2	TRBV6-1	-	TRBD1	TGTGCCAGCGGTGACAGGGGCATCTATGGCTACACCTTC	CASGDRGIYGYTF
16	TRBJ2-7	TRBV11-2	-	-	TGTGCCAGCAGCTTAGAGGCAGGCATAATGTCGTACGAGCAGTACTTC	CASSLEAGIMSYEQYF
16	TRBJ1-1	TRBV12-1	-	-	TGTGCCAGCAGCTTTCAGGGCAGGGGGGACGGCACTGAAGCTTTCTTT	CASSFQGRGDGTEAFF
16	TRBJ2-5	TRBV11-2	-	-	TGTGCCAGCAGCTTGGGCCTCCAAACGAGCCAAGAGACCCAGTACTTC	CASSLGLQTSQETQYF
15	TRBJ1-1	TRBV7-9	-	-	TGTGCCAGCAGCTCGCTGTTGCGGCCAGGGGCTGAAGCTTTCTTT	CASSSLLRPGAEAFF
14	TRBJ2-5	TRBV2	-	TRBD1	TGTGCCAGCAGTGGAGACAGGGCAGAAGAGACCCAGTACTTC	CASSGDRAEETQYF
14	TRBJ2-1	TRBV6-5	-	-	TGTGCCAGCAGTTACGAGAGTAGCGCCCATGAGCAGTTCTTC	CASSYESSAHEQFF
15	TRBJ2-2	TRBV6-1	-	TRBD2	TGTGCCAGCAGCGACCTAGCGGGGAGAGCCGGGGAGCTGTTTTTT	CASSDLAGRAGELFF
17	TRBJ2-1	TRBV4-2	-	-	TGTGCCAGCAGCCAGGTCGAGGGCCCCACCTCCTACAATGAGCAGTTCTTC	CASSQVEGPTSYNEQFF
13	TRBJ2-1	TRBV7-2	-	-	TGTGCCAGCAGCTTAGTACCTAGCAATGAGCAGTTCTTC	CASSLVPSNEQFF
19	TRBJ2-6	TRBV7-6	-	TRBD1	TGTGCCAGCAGCTTCAGACCGGGACAGGGACCTTCTGGGGCCAACGTCCTGACTTTC	CASSFRPGQGPSGANVLTF
13	TRBJ1-2	TRBV4-3	few	-	TGCGCCAGCAGCCAAGAAACTTCCCTAGGCTACACCTTC	CASSQETSLGYTF
15	TRBJ2-5	TRBV7-8	-	-	TGTGCCAGCAGCGACCGGGACTTAGGGAGAGAGACCCAGTACTTC	CASSDRDLGRETQYF
15	TRBJ2-1	TRBV5-6	-	TRBD1	TGTGCCAGCAGCTTGGTGGGACAGGGAGGGCATGAGCAGTTCTTC	CASSLVGQGGHEQFF
12	TRBJ2-7	TRBV6-6	few	-	TGTGCCAGCAGTGACGCGACTGGCAATCAGTACTTC	CASSDATGNQYF
13	TRBJ2-1	TRBV10-3	-	-	TGTGCCATCAGTGTATACACGGGAGATGAGCAGTTCTTC	CAISVYTGDEQFF
17	TRBJ2-6	TRBV27	-	-	TGTGCCAGCAGTATACAGGGTGGATACTCTGGGGCCAACGTCCTGACTTTC	CASSIQGGYSGANVLTF
15	TRBJ2-1	TRBV27	-	TRBD2	TGTGCCAGCGGATACGGGATAGCGGGAGGTAATGAGCAGTTCTTC	CASGYGIAGGNEQFF